One and the same sample provided the 29 T cell receptor beta chains below, sequenced in a study of blood T cell repertoires in COVID-19. Profiling relied on immunoSEQ multiplex PCR, and the TCRdb table lists in-frame clones only, not all of them. Counted here are hundreds of thousands of clones, around 84% occurring once; the ten biggest clones make up about 19%. Source material: PBMCs or T cells enriched from blood (not recorded which). Source of these receptors: a man in his forties who had recovered from COVID-19.

The count of this clone is one. V and J are TRBV7-8 and TRBJ2-7, with 9 positions matching TRBD2. The length of the CDR3 is 16 residues. Losses at the gene ends were 1 base for V and 3 bases for J; bases not matched to a gene: 7. Per germline, CDR1 SGHVS and CDR2 FQNEAQ. For the CDR3, the DNA is TGTGCCAGCAGCTTAGTTGTTAGCGGGGGCCTCTACGAGCAGTACTTC. Protein sequence: CASSLVVSGGLYEQYF.

The rearrangement joins TRBV28 to TRBJ2-5; D is undetermined. The CDR3 has 14 residues. The V gene lost 4 bases and the J gene lost 0 bases, with 9 bases spanning the gap. Germline assignment: CDR1 MDHEN and CDR2 SYDVKM. The CDR3 sequence is CASSSFLYQETQYF. CDR3 bases: TGTGCCAGCAGTTCTTTCCTGTACCAAGAGACCCAGTACTTC.

This sequence joins TRBV10-3 and TRBJ2-1; TRBD2 might be the D (5 bases). The CDR3 is 11 amino acids. Germline lookup yields CDR1 ENHRY and CDR2 SYGVKD. V lost 9 bases and J lost 5, with 8 bases in between. This chain's CDR3 is CAITGDNEQFF. The CDR3 nucleotides read TGTGCCATAACCGGGGACAATGAGCAGTTCTTC.

The chain has TRBV9 and TRBJ2-1; tentative D call: TRBD2 (5 bases). Per the germline V gene, CDR1 is SGDLS and CDR2 is YYNGEE. There are 14 residues in the CDR3. Trimming took off 0 bases at V and 5 bases at J, with 9 bases between the two ends. The CDR3 is CASSVGGVDNEQFF. The CDR3 region has the DNA TGTGCCAGCAGCGTAGGGGGAGTCGACAATGAGCAGTTCTTC.

This chain links TRBV9 with TRBJ2-1, with D possibly matching TRBD2 (6 bases). This CDR3 has 14 amino acids. Germline assignment: CDR1 SGDLS and CDR2 YYNGEE. The ends were cut back, 7 bases at V and 5 bases at J, with 16 bases in the middle. The CDR3 region is CASRAGGGDNEQFF. The CDR3 nucleotides read TGTGCCAGCCGCGCCGGAGGAGGGGACAATGAGCAGTTCTTC.

This rearrangement joins TRBV11-2 to TRBJ1-1; D might be TRBD1 (6 bases). Germline V gene sequence: CDR1 SGHAT, CDR2 FQNNGV. The CDR3 is made up of 15 amino acids. V lost 2 bases and J 11 bases, leaving 21 bases between the germline ends. CDR3 loop: CASSLQPHRGADAFF. DNA of the CDR3: TGTGCCAGCAGCTTACAACCCCATCGGGGGGCGGACGCTTTCTTT.

The genes are TRBV9 and TRBJ2-1, with a possible D match to TRBD1 (6 bases). The ends were cut back, 0 bases at V and 7 bases at J, with 14 bases in the middle. The CDR3 is made up of 15 amino acids. CDR1 is SGDLS, CDR2 YYNGEE, per germline. CDR3 sequence: CASSVEGGRGNEQFF. In DNA, the CDR3 is TGTGCCAGCAGCGTAGAAGGGGGTCGCGGGAATGAGCAGTTCTTC. Full variable domain (rest looked up from reference TRBV9 and TRBJ2-1): DSGVTQTPKHLITATGQRVTLRCSPRSGDLSVYWYQQSLDQGLQFLIQYYNGEERAKGNILERFSAQQFPDLHSELNLSSLELGDSALYFCASSVEGGRGNEQFFGPGTRLTVL.

This sequence joins TRBV5-8 and TRBJ1-1, with 11 bases fitting TRBD1. The ends lost 3 bases at V and 10 bases at J; junction bases unmatched: 5. The length of the CDR3 is 13 residues. From germline, CDR1 is SGHTS and CDR2 YDEGEE. CDR3 nucleotides: TGTGCCAGCAGCTCGGACAGGGGGCTGGGAGCTTTCTTT. The encoded protein is CASSSDRGLGAFF.

The chain employs TRBV30 and TRBJ1-2, with D possibly matching TRBD1 (6 bases). CDR1 is GTSNPN, CDR2 SVGIG, per germline (reference sequence). CDR3 length: 13 residues. Deletions cut 4 bases from V and 2 bases from J, with 11 bases between. The CDR3 coding sequence is TGTGCCTGGACTTTAGGGGGAAACTATGGCTACACCTTC. It translates to CAWTLGGNYGYTF. Variable domain in full (rest from reference TRBV30 and TRBJ1-2): SQTIHQWPATLVQPVGSPLSLECTVEGTSNPNLYWYRQAAGRGLQLLFYSVGIGQISSEVPQNLSASRPQDRQFILSSKKLLLSDSGFYLCAWTLGGNYGYTFGSGTRLTVV.

V gene TRBV18 combines with J gene TRBJ2-7, with a tentative D call TRBD1 (6 bases). CDR1 KGHSH and CDR2 LQKENI come from the germline V gene. The CDR3 consists of 15 residues. Trimming cost V 3 bases and J 7 bases, with 19 bases left between them. In DNA, the CDR3 is TGTGCCAGCTCACCTCCGGGACAAGGGGTAGGGGAGCAGTACTTC. Protein product: CASSPPGQGVGEQYF. Based on the CDR3 plus reference TRBV18 and TRBJ2-7, the full variable domain is NAGVMQNPRHLVRRRGQEARLRCSPMKGHSHVYWYRQLPEEGLKFMVYLQKENIIDESGMPKERFSAEFPKEGPSILRIQQVVRGDSAAYFCASSPPGQGVGEQYFGPGTRLTVT.

The chain employs TRBV11-2 and TRBJ1-1; D uncertain. This CDR3 is 13 amino acids long. Trimming shortened V by 4 bases and J by 4 bases, and 10 bases separated the two germline ends. Germline V lookup: CDR1 SGHAT, CDR2 FQNNGV. In nucleotides, the CDR3 is TGTGCCAGCAGCTCTTTCTCAGTCACTGAAGCTTTCTTT. Translation gives CASSSFSVTEAFF.

This clone appeared once. This rearrangement joins TRBV7-3 to TRBJ2-2; 7 nucleotides align to TRBD1. V trimming: 5 bases; J trimming: 1 base; junction bases outside the gene matches: 4. The germline V gene encodes CDR1 SGHTA and CDR2 FQGTGA. CDR3 length equals 15 residues. The DNA of the CDR3 is TGTGCCAGCAGCCTCAACAGGGGGAACACCGGGGAGCTGTTTTTT. Encoded protein: CASSLNRGNTGELFF.

The J gene is TRBJ2-1, the V gene TRBV5-1; TRBD2 matches 13 bases. Germline lookup yields CDR1 SGHRS and CDR2 YFSETQ. V lost 4 bases and J lost 9; bases outside the gene matches: 10. The CDR3 contains 16 residues. The CDR3, as DNA: TGCGCCAGCAGCGCCGGGACTAGCGGGATAAAGGGTGAGCAGTTCTTC. Translation: CASSAGTSGIKGEQFF.

The CDR3 loop is CASSQETSGIGDTQYF. CDR3 DNA sequence: TGTGCCAGCAGCCAAGAGACTAGCGGGATCGGAGATACGCAGTATTTT. The chain combines TRBV4-2 with TRBJ2-3, with 11 bases fitting TRBD2. This CDR3 has 16 residues. CDR1 is LGHNA, CDR2 YNFKEQ, per germline. The V gene end was trimmed by 0 bases and the J gene end by 5 bases; junction bases not matched to a gene: 4.

V is TRBV19 and J is TRBJ1-5, with 7 bases fitting TRBD1. There are 13 residues in the CDR3. Germline trimming cut 3 bases from V and 6 bases from J; bases unmatched to any gene: 2. Germline V gene sequence: CDR1 LNHDA, CDR2 SQIVND (reference sequence). This chain's CDR3 is CASSIQGGQPQHF. The DNA for the CDR3 is TGTGCCAGTAGTATCCAGGGGGGTCAGCCCCAGCATTTT.

The count of this clone is one. The rearrangement uses TRBV14 and TRBJ1-4, with no clear D. This CDR3 comprises 15 residues. V lost 3 bases and J lost 1, with 9 bases in between. Germline-derived CDR1 and CDR2 are SGHDN and FVKESK. The CDR3 is CASSQGRVTNEKLFF. In nucleotides, the CDR3 is TGTGCCAGCAGCCAGGGGAGGGTAACTAATGAAAAACTGTTTTTT.

Here the CDR3 DNA reads TGTGCCAGCAGCCAAGCCAGCGGGAGCACAGATACGCAGTATTTT. This codes for CASSQASGSTDTQYF. The rearrangement uses TRBV3-1 (or the pseudogene TRBV3-2) and TRBJ2-3; tentative D call: TRBD2 (6 bases). Trimming shortened V by 1 base and J by 0 bases, and 8 bases separated the two germline ends. The CDR3 consists of 15 residues. Germline V CDR1 and CDR2: LGHDT, YNNKEL (reference sequence).

CDR3 coding DNA: TGCAGCGTTGTCGGCAGCGACGACACTGAAGCTTTCTTT. It specifies CSVVGSDDTEAFF. The V gene is TRBV29-1, the J gene TRBJ1-1; D not resolved. V lost 4 bases to trimming and J lost 3 bases, with 12 bases between them. The CDR3 spans 13 residues. Germline CDR1 is SQVTM and CDR2 is ANQGSEA. Combining the CDR3 with reference TRBV29-1 and TRBJ1-1 gives the whole variable domain SAVISQKPSRDICQRGTSLTIQCQVDSQVTMMFWYRQQPGQSLTLIATANQGSEATYESGFVIDKFPISRPNLTFSTLTVSNMSPEDSSIYLCSVVGSDDTEAFFGQGTRLTVV.

The chain links TRBV21-1 to TRBJ2-7; the table's D gene call, TRBD2, was not cross checked with the DNA. TRBV21-1 is a known pseudogene. The CDR3 extends over 21 amino acids. This chain's CDR3 is CASSEGKAGALRVRSPYEQYF. CDR3 DNA sequence: TGTGCCAGCAGCGAGGGAAAAGCGGGGGCGTTAAGGGTCCGATCACCCTACGAGCAGTACTTC.

The chain employs TRBV6-5 and TRBJ2-7; D remains ambiguous. The germline V and J ends were trimmed by 5 bases and 6 bases, with 11 bases remaining between them. CDR1 is MNHEY and CDR2 is SVGAGI in the germline V gene. The CDR3 has 12 residues. Here the CDR3 reads CASSPPRFEQYF. CDR3 sequence (DNA): TGTGCCAGCAGTCCGCCGAGGTTCGAGCAGTACTTC.

The chain is built from TRBV13 and TRBJ2-2; 7 nucleotides match TRBD2. J gave up 5 bases and V 11 bases, and 14 bases lay outside the gene matches. The CDR3 is 15 amino acids. CDR1 PRHDT and CDR2 FYEKMQ come from the germline V gene (reference sequence). This CDR3 is CADPNPREETGELFF. The DNA of the CDR3 is TGTGCCGACCCAAACCCCCGGGAGGAGACCGGGGAGCTGTTTTTT.

The chain is built from TRBV10-3 and TRBJ2-5; 11 nucleotides match TRBD1. The V and J ends lost 10 bases and 2 bases, in that order; junction bases with no gene match: 6. Germline V lookup: CDR1 ENHRY, CDR2 SYGVKD. CDR3 length: 14 amino acids. The CDR3 sequence is CATRGDRGQETQYF. The DNA of the CDR3 is TGTGCCACCAGGGGGGACAGGGGGCAAGAGACCCAGTACTTC.

V usage is TRBV4-1 and J usage is TRBJ2-1; 12 nucleotides agree with TRBD2. Losses at the gene ends were 6 bases for V and 7 bases for J; bases not matched to a gene: 13. The CDR3 has 17 residues. Looked up from germline, CDR1 is MGHRA and CDR2 is YSYEKL. The CDR3 sequence is CASRTSVTSGRGNEQFF. For the CDR3, the DNA is TGCGCCAGCAGAACGTCCGTGACTAGCGGGAGAGGGAATGAGCAGTTCTTC.

This clone was picked up a small number of times. The V gene is TRBV2, the J gene TRBJ1-5; D is ambiguous. Germline CDR1 SNHLY, CDR2 FYNNEI. V lost 6 bases to trimming and J lost 1 base, with 10 bases between them. This CDR3 comprises 14 residues. The CDR3 region is CASSETASNQPQHF. For the CDR3, the DNA is TGTGCCAGCAGCGAGACTGCCAGCAATCAGCCCCAGCATTTT.

This clone was detected only once. The chain recombines TRBV2 with TRBJ1-5, with a possible D match to TRBD1 (5 bases). Germline V CDR1 and CDR2: SNHLY, FYNNEI. The CDR3 contains 15 residues. Trimming removed 3 bases at V and 2 bases at J, with 11 bases between. The CDR3 nucleotides are TGTGCCAGCAGTGATGGGGGGGGAGGCAATCAGCCCCAGCATTTT. It is translated as CASSDGGGGNQPQHF.

This clone was seen just once. V gene TRBV5-4 combines with J gene TRBJ2-2, with 10 bases identical to TRBD1. V shed 2 bases and J 6 bases; nucleotides not matched to a gene: 7. CDR1 and CDR2 from the germline V gene are SGHNT and YYREEE (reference sequence). The CDR3 is made up of 16 amino acids. The CDR3 reads CASSLPGQGLPGELFF. The CDR3, as DNA: TGTGCCAGCAGCTTACCGGGACAGGGGTTACCCGGGGAGCTGTTTTTT.

V and J are TRBV18 and TRBJ1-2, with D possibly TRBD1 on 5 matching bases. Between the trimmed V and J ends, which lost 1 base and 0 bases, there was a span of 6 bases. Germline assignment: CDR1 KGHSH and CDR2 LQKENI. CDR3 length equals 14 residues. The CDR3 nucleotides read TGTGCCAGCTCACCACAGGGGACTAACTATGGCTACACCTTC. Its translation: CASSPQGTNYGYTF.

This clone was seen only a few times. This chain uses TRBV5-1 with TRBJ2-1; 10 nucleotides agree with TRBD2. The V gene's germline CDR1 is SGHRS and CDR2 YFSETQ. V was clipped by 1 base and J by 2 bases; unmatched bases: 6. CDR3 length: 17 residues. As DNA, the CDR3 is TGCGCCAGCAGCTTGTCTACTAGCGGGATCGCCTACAATGAGCAGTTCTTC. Protein product: CASSLSTSGIAYNEQFF. Looking up the rest from reference TRBV5-1 and TRBJ2-1 gives the full variable domain: KAGVTQTPRYLIKTRGQQVTLSCSPISGHRSVSWYQQTPGQGLQFLFEYFSETQRNKGNFPGRFSGRQFSNSRSEMNVSTLELGDSALYLCASSLSTSGIAYNEQFFGPGTRLTVL.

A single count supports this clone. The chain recombines TRBV12-5 with TRBJ1-1, with D possibly TRBD1 on 6 matching bases. The CDR3 covers 15 residues. Trimming left V 0 bases short and J 6 bases short, with 14 bases between. The V gene's germline CDR1 is LGHNT and CDR2 FRNRAP. CDR3 in amino acids: CASGLVPGARAEAFF. The CDR3 DNA sequence: TGTGCTAGTGGTTTGGTACCAGGGGCAAGGGCTGAAGCTTTCTTT.